This passage covers 27 T cell receptor beta chains from one sample sequenced in a study of T cell responses to AZD1222 COVID-19 vaccine. The data were produced by immunoSEQ multiplex PCR, yet TCRdb's version contains in-frame clones alone and is incomplete. The sample contains roughly 120,000 clones, 88% of which appear only once. Specimen: peripheral blood, collected on day 0 of AZD1222 vaccination. Receptors were obtained from an adult in good health.

The V and J genes are TRBV2 and TRBJ1-2; no clear D gene. Germline CDR1 and CDR2: SNHLY and FYNNEI. The germline V and J ends were trimmed by 1 base and 0 bases, with 9 bases remaining between them. This CDR3 region has 15 residues. CDR3: CASSEVVRSNYGYTF. CDR3 in DNA: TGTGCCAGCAGTGAAGTGGTCAGATCTAACTATGGCTACACCTTC.

This clone has a single count. The genes are TRBV25-1 and TRBJ2-2; D ambiguous. The germline V gene encodes CDR1 MGHDK and CDR2 SYGVNS. This CDR3 has 15 amino acids. The V gene lost 3 bases and the J gene lost 4 bases, with 12 bases spanning the gap. The CDR3 loop reads CASSDPTTRTGELFF. The DNA for the CDR3 is TGTGCCAGCAGTGATCCAACAACTCGCACCGGGGAGCTGTTTTTT. The variable domain in full, with the rest retrieved from reference TRBV25-1 and TRBJ2-2, is EADIYQTPRYLVIGTGKKITLECSQTMGHDKMYWYQQDPGMELHLIHYSYGVNSTEKGDLSSESTVSRIRTEHFPLTLESARPSHTSQYLCASSDPTTRTGELFFGEGSRLTVL.

The gene calls are TRBV12-5 and TRBJ1-5; 7 nucleotides align to TRBD1. V lost 2 bases to trimming and J lost 9 bases; unmatched junction nucleotides: 7. Germline values: CDR1 LGHNT, CDR2 FRNRAP. This CDR3 contains 14 residues. The CDR3 sequence: CASGLTTGEGPQHF. CDR3 bases: TGTGCTAGTGGTTTGACCACAGGGGAAGGGCCCCAGCATTTT.

The chain uses TRBV7-3 and TRBJ1-1; possible D gene TRBD1, 6 bases. The germline V gene has CDR1 SGHTA and CDR2 FQGTGA. The CDR3 is 13 amino acids. V lost 6 bases, J lost 3 bases, and 11 bases lay in between. The DNA for the CDR3 is TGTGCCAGCAGTACCAGGGGAGACACTGAAGCTTTCTTT. Translation: CASSTRGDTEAFF.

The chain uses TRBV24-1 and TRBJ1-4; maybe TRBD1 (5 bases). This CDR3 is built from 17 residues. The V and J ends lost 3 bases and 4 bases respectively, with 17 bases between them. The germline CDR1 and CDR2 sequences are KGHDR and SFDVKD. The chain's CDR3 is CATSDPRQRLCNEKLFF. The DNA for the CDR3 is TGTGCCACCAGTGATCCCCGACAGCGCCTGTGTAATGAAAAACTGTTTTTT.

The gene calls are TRBV15 and TRBJ1-3; D not certain. The CDR3 runs 13 residues. The V end lost 0 bases, the J end lost 6 bases, and 6 bases lay between the germline ends. CDR1 is LNHNV and CDR2 is YYDKDF in the germline V gene (reference sequence). CDR3: CATSRDYSNTIYF. The CDR3 region has the DNA TGTGCCACCAGCAGAGATTACTCAAACACCATATATTTT.

The chain couples TRBV12-3 or TRBV12-4 to TRBJ1-1; D is unclear. This CDR3 comprises 11 residues. With 7 bases removed from V and 1 base from J, the gap between germline ends came to 4 bases. CDR3 nucleotide sequence: TGTGCCAGCACCAGGAACACTGAAGCTTTCTTT. This encodes CASTRNTEAFF.

This chain joins TRBV7-3 and TRBJ1-1; 8 nucleotides align to TRBD1. This CDR3 has 15 residues. CDR1 is SGHTA, CDR2 FQGTGA, per germline. V shed 5 bases, J shed 6 bases, and the junction held 11 bases outside the gene matches. The CDR3 reads CASSQDGQGRAEAFF. The CDR3, as DNA: TGTGCCAGCAGCCAAGACGGACAGGGCCGAGCTGAAGCTTTCTTT.

The rearrangement links TRBV6-5 to TRBJ2-2; 7 bases match TRBD2. The CDR3 runs 16 residues. Unmatched junction bases numbered 6, after V lost 0 bases and J lost 5 bases. Germline lookup yields CDR1 MNHEY and CDR2 SVGAGI. The CDR3: CASSYSPAGRTGELFF. CDR3 sequence (DNA): TGTGCCAGCAGTTACTCTCCAGCGGGGAGAACCGGGGAGCTGTTTTTT.

This clone was recorded a few times. The chain employs TRBV10-1 and TRBJ2-2, with TRBD1 identical over 7 bases. This CDR3 comprises 13 residues. V lost 5 bases and J lost 7; bases outside the gene matches: 4. In germline, CDR1 is WNHNN, CDR2 SYGVQD (reference sequence). CDR3 amino acids: CASSPGTVGELFF. DNA for the CDR3: TGCGCCAGCAGTCCTGGGACAGTCGGGGAGCTGTTTTTT.

The chain links TRBV29-1 to TRBJ1-3, with TRBD1 matching over 9 bases. Losses at the gene ends were 1 base for V and 4 bases for J; bases not matched to a gene: 8. The CDR3 is 16 amino acids. Germline loops: CDR1 SQVTM, CDR2 ANQGSEA. CDR3 bases: TGCAGCGTTGAAGCCCGCGACAGGGGGTCAGGAAACACCATATATTTT. Translation gives CSVEARDRGSGNTIYF.

This clone was seen more than once but under ten times. This chain uses TRBV11-3 with TRBJ2-5; D call uncertain. The CDR3 loop spans 13 amino acids. Germline V gene data show CDR1 as SGHNT and CDR2 as YENEEA. Trimming shortened V by 1 base and J by 4 bases, and 7 bases separated the two germline ends. The CDR3, as DNA: TGTGCCAGCAGCTTAGCCTCTTCAGAGACCCAGTACTTC. It encodes CASSLASSETQYF. Complete variable domain (other parts from reference TRBV11-3 and TRBJ2-5): EAGVVQSPRYKIIEKKQPVAFWCNPISGHNTLYWYLQNLGQGPELLIRYENEEAVDDSQLPKDRFSAERLKGVDSTLKIQPAELGDSAVYLCASSLASSETQYFGPGTRLLVL.

The chain is built from TRBV27 and TRBJ1-5, with D tentatively TRBD1 (5 bases). The germline V and J ends were trimmed by 5 bases and 8 bases, with 19 bases remaining between them. This CDR3 is 15 amino acids long. Germline V gene sequence: CDR1 MNHEY, CDR2 SMNVEV (reference sequence). DNA of the CDR3: TGTGCCAGCAGTCGCCAGACGGGGGTACTTGAGCCCCAGCATTTT. Protein: CASSRQTGVLEPQHF.

This clone was observed a single time. CDR3 coding DNA: TGTGCCAGCACCTTGACAGGGTCCCACAATGAGCAGTTCTTC. It yields the protein CASTLTGSHNEQFF. This chain links TRBV27 with TRBJ2-1; 7 bases map to TRBD1. Germline values: CDR1 MNHEY, CDR2 SMNVEV (reference sequence). Trimming removed 7 bases from V and 5 bases from J; junction bases left unmatched: 8. The CDR3 runs 14 residues.

This chain links TRBV4-1 with TRBJ2-3; 11 bases fit TRBD2. The CDR3 is 20 residues long. Looked up from germline, CDR1 is MGHRA and CDR2 is YSYEKL. V lost 0 bases, J lost 1 base, and 12 bases stayed unmatched. DNA for the CDR3: TGCGCCAGCAGCCAAGATGCGGCTAGCGGGGGGCCCCCTGGCACAGATACGCAGTATTTT. As protein: CASSQDAASGGPPGTDTQYF.

This clone was seen only a few times. The chain is built from TRBV4-1 and TRBJ2-7; 10 bases match TRBD1. The trim removed 2 bases at V and 4 bases at J, leaving 8 bases unmatched. The CDR3 totals 16 residues. From germline, CDR1 is MGHRA and CDR2 YSYEKL. CDR3 DNA: TGCGCCAGCAGCCAATTGATGGGACAGGGGCCTTACGAGCAGTACTTC. It encodes CASSQLMGQGPYEQYF.

J is TRBJ2-2 and V is TRBV6-4; TRBD2 agrees at 9 bases. The CDR3 spans 19 residues. Trimming removed 3 bases from V and 1 base from J; junction bases left unmatched: 12. The germline gives CDR1 MRHNA, CDR2 SNTAGT. The CDR3 region is CASSEQAGGPVVNTGELFF. The CDR3 DNA reads as TGTGCCAGCAGTGAGCAAGCGGGGGGTCCCGTTGTGAACACCGGGGAGCTGTTTTTT.

The chain employs TRBV11-3 and TRBJ1-4; D not resolved. Per germline, CDR1 SGHNT and CDR2 YENEEA. CDR3 size: 13 residues. Trimming removed 0 bases at V and 12 bases at J, with 11 bases between. The CDR3, as DNA: TGTGCCAGCAGCTTAGATTTGGTGGGAGAACTGTTTTTT. Amino acid sequence: CASSLDLVGELFF. Together with reference TRBV11-3 and TRBJ1-4, the CDR3 gives the full variable domain: EAGVVQSPRYKIIEKKQPVAFWCNPISGHNTLYWYLQNLGQGPELLIRYENEEAVDDSQLPKDRFSAERLKGVDSTLKIQPAELGDSAVYLCASSLDLVGELFFGSGTQLSVL.

This chain connects TRBV14 to TRBJ1-4, with 7 bases lining up with TRBD1. The CDR3 length is 15 residues. J was trimmed by 5 bases and V by 6 bases; bases with no gene match: 9. Germline V CDR1 and CDR2: SGHDN, FVKESK. CDR3 coding DNA: TGTGCCAGCAGGAAACAGGGGCTACAGAATGAAAAACTGTTTTTT. Its translation: CASRKQGLQNEKLFF.

This chain links TRBV19 with TRBJ2-1; D is possibly TRBD2 (6 bases). Germline V gene sequence: CDR1 LNHDA, CDR2 SQIVND (reference sequence). The CDR3 sequence is 14 residues long. The germline V and J ends were trimmed by 3 bases and 3 bases, with 9 bases remaining between them. The CDR3 region has the DNA TGTGCCAGTAGTATTGGGGAGGACTACAATGAGCAGTTCTTC. Amino acid sequence: CASSIGEDYNEQFF.

The chain combines TRBV7-8 with TRBJ1-1; D is perhaps TRBD1 (6 bases). The germline V gene encodes CDR1 SGHVS and CDR2 FQNEAQ. The CDR3 runs 14 residues. Trimming left V 2 bases short and J 4 bases short, with 11 bases between. The CDR3 nucleotides are TGTGCCAGCAGCTTATGGGGGGGCAGCACTGAAGCTTTCTTT. Translated, it gives CASSLWGGSTEAFF.

The chain is built from TRBV28 and TRBJ1-5, with TRBD1 matching over 7 bases. Trimming at V came to 7 bases and at J to 6 bases, leaving 6 bases not matched to a gene. Germline V gene lookup returns CDR1 MDHEN and CDR2 SYDVKM. The CDR3 covers 13 residues. CDR3 nucleotides: TGTGCCAGCACCATGGGACAGCTTCAGCCCCAGCATTTT. It specifies CASTMGQLQPQHF.

This CDR3 is CASSLMGPGGQPQHF. The CDR3 coding sequence is TGTGCCAGCAGCCTTATGGGACCTGGGGGTCAGCCCCAGCATTTT. The chain combines TRBV6-5 with TRBJ1-5, with a weak D call TRBD1 (5 bases). V lost 6 bases to trimming and J lost 6 bases, with 18 bases between them. Germline loops: CDR1 MNHEY, CDR2 SVGAGI. The CDR3 runs to 15 residues.

V usage is TRBV6-4 and J usage is TRBJ2-3; weak D call: TRBD2 (5 bases). The V end was cut by 6 bases, the J end by 0 bases, with 16 bases between. Germline V gene data show CDR1 as MRHNA and CDR2 as SNTAGT. The CDR3 covers 16 residues. The CDR3 nucleotides are TGTGCCAGCAGCGCCGGATGGACTGCTAGCACAGATACGCAGTATTTT. It specifies CASSAGWTASTDTQYF.

The chain has TRBV29-1 and TRBJ1-2, with D hard to call. CDR3 size: 12 residues. CDR1 is SQVTM, CDR2 ANQGSEA, per germline. The V end was cut by 7 bases, the J end by 4 bases, with 13 bases between. The CDR3 spells CSGQTATYGYTF. CDR3 DNA: TGCAGCGGACAAACAGCAACCTATGGCTACACCTTC.

The rearrangement uses TRBV10-3 and TRBJ1-1, with D uncertain. Trimming cost V 10 bases and J 7 bases, with 13 bases left between them. This CDR3 is 11 amino acids long. CDR1 ENHRY and CDR2 SYGVKD come from the germline V gene. The CDR3 spells CATREGNEAFF. DNA of the CDR3: TGTGCCACCCGGGAAGGGAATGAAGCTTTCTTT.

The sample holds one count of this clone. The chain uses TRBV5-6 and TRBJ2-2; D is uncertain. Germline values: CDR1 SGHDT, CDR2 YYEEEE. V was cut by 2 bases and J by 5 bases, with 4 bases left in between. The CDR3 runs to 12 residues. The CDR3 loop reads CASSFSTGELFF. As DNA, the CDR3 is TGTGCCAGCAGCTTTTCTACCGGGGAGCTGTTTTTT.